One and the same sample provided the 31 T cell receptor beta chains below, sequenced in a study of identical twins. TCRdb used MiXCR to reprocess the 5' RACE reads, holding one entry per CDR3 protein. The sample has 260,000 or so distinct CDR3 sequences; approximately 7.8% are singletons. These data were also filed under a second study, of yellow fever vaccine responses in identical twins.

Sample: CD8+ T cells sorted from blood. The source is a woman between 18 and 29 years old in good health.

This clonotype has a handful of counts. This sequence joins TRBV10-2 and TRBJ2-5; the D gene could be TRBD1 or TRBD2 (5 bases each). Trimming left V 4 bases short and J 5 bases short, with 11 bases between. The CDR3 contains 13 residues. In germline, CDR1 is WSHSY, CDR2 SAAADI. The CDR3 loop reads CASSGGVGETQYF. CDR3 coding DNA: TGCGCCAGCAGTGGAGGGGTCGGGGAGACCCAGTACTTC.

The sample holds a few counts of this clonotype. The CDR3 protein is CASSPPGGDQETQYF. CDR3 bases: TGTGCCAGCAGCCCTCCCGGGGGGGACCAAGAGACCCAGTACTTC. This sequence joins TRBV7-9 and TRBJ2-5, with 8 bases identical to TRBD2. The CDR3 is 15 amino acids. The germline V gene has CDR1 SEHNR and CDR2 FQNEAQ (reference sequence). Trimming at V came to 5 bases and at J to 0 bases, leaving 5 bases not matched to a gene.

The sample holds many counts of this clonotype. This chain joins TRBV4-1 and TRBJ2-3; the D gene is possibly TRBD2 (5 bases). Germline V gene sequence: CDR1 MGHRA, CDR2 YSYEKL. Deletions cut 1 base from V and 0 bases from J, with 8 bases between. The CDR3 length is 15 residues. The CDR3 region is CASSQGTSSTDTQYF. The CDR3, as DNA: TGCGCCAGCAGCCAAGGGACTTCCAGCACAGATACGCAGTATTTT.

This clonotype was seen a few times. J is TRBJ2-2 and V is TRBV25-1; 8 bases line up with TRBD1. V lost 2 bases to trimming and J lost 2 bases; unmatched junction nucleotides: 25. Looked up from germline, CDR1 is MGHDK and CDR2 is SYGVNS. CDR3 length: 23 amino acids. The CDR3 DNA reads as TGTGCCAGCAGTGAACGGCAGGGGGCAGTTTCGTTGTCAGGCAGAATAAACACCGGGGAGCTGTTTTTT. It encodes CASSERQGAVSLSGRINTGELFF.

This CDR3 is CASSLSQGLQEQFF. CDR3 nucleotides: TGTGCCAGCAGTTTAAGTCAAGGGCTACAGGAGCAGTTCTTC. The chain links TRBV27 to TRBJ2-1; no clear D gene. The germline gives CDR1 MNHEY, CDR2 SMNVEV (reference sequence). V was cut by 2 bases and J by 10 bases, with 15 bases left in between. The CDR3 consists of 14 residues.

This clonotype was recorded many times. The chain carries TRBV7-8 and TRBJ2-1, with 7 bases that match TRBD1. The CDR3 contains 15 residues. From germline, CDR1 is SGHVS and CDR2 FQNEAQ. V shed 3 bases and J 5 bases; nucleotides not matched to a gene: 7. The CDR3 DNA follows: TGTGCCAGCAGCTTTAGGGCAGGGGGTAACAATGAGCAGTTCTTC. Amino acid sequence: CASSFRAGGNNEQFF.

V and J are TRBV6-1 and TRBJ1-5; maybe TRBD1 (5 bases). Germline loops: CDR1 MNHNS, CDR2 SASEGT. This CDR3 has 13 amino acids. Trimming took off 5 bases at V and 9 bases at J, with 14 bases between the two ends. CDR3 region: CASSTTAGSPQHF. DNA for the CDR3: TGTGCCAGCAGTACGACCGCAGGGTCGCCCCAGCATTTT.

This clonotype was observed many times. The chain is built from TRBV28 and TRBJ2-7; 11 bases match TRBD2. The CDR3 totals 15 residues. Germline loops: CDR1 MDHEN, CDR2 SYDVKM. Trimming at V came to 4 bases and at J to 4 bases, leaving 6 bases not matched to a gene. The CDR3 sequence is CASSSRSGGVYEQYV. The CDR3 nucleotides are TGTGCCAGCAGTTCTCGTAGCGGGGGGGTATACGAGCAGTACGTC.

The chain has TRBV7-9 and TRBJ1-2, with D possibly being TRBD1 (6 bases). Germline loops: CDR1 SEHNR, CDR2 FQNEAQ (reference sequence). This CDR3 is 12 amino acids long. Between the trimmed V and J ends, which lost 5 bases and 7 bases, there was a span of 11 bases. CDR3: CASSPNRVGYTF. Here the CDR3 DNA reads TGTGCCAGCAGCCCCAACAGGGTTGGCTACACCTTC.

This clonotype came up many times. The V gene is TRBV9, the J gene TRBJ2-1; D may be TRBD1 (5 bases). V was pared by 3 bases and J by 5 bases, with 12 bases between. This CDR3 has 14 amino acids. CDR1 is SGDLS, CDR2 YYNGEE, per germline. The CDR3 sequence is CASSGRDSDNEQFF. For the CDR3, the DNA is TGTGCCAGCAGCGGGAGAGACAGCGACAATGAGCAGTTCTTC.

CDR3 residues: CASSYSTSGDLNEQFF. For the CDR3, the DNA is TGTGCCAGCAGTTACTCCACTAGCGGAGACCTCAATGAGCAGTTCTTC. The rearrangement joins TRBV6-5 to TRBJ2-1, with 8 bases aligning to TRBD2. Germline loops: CDR1 MNHEY, CDR2 SVGAGI. The junction had 7 bases not matched to a gene; V was cut back by 0 bases and J by 6 bases. The CDR3 loop spans 16 amino acids.

This chain uses TRBV21-1 with TRBJ1-1. TRBV21-1 is deemed a pseudogene. The CDR3 has 13 amino acids. CDR3 sequence: CASSKAPINEAFF. CDR3 nucleotide sequence: TGTGCCAGCAGCAAAGCTCCGATAAATGAAGCTTTCTTT.

The sample holds a few counts of this clonotype. The J gene is TRBJ2-1, the V gene TRBV12-3 or TRBV12-4; the D is unclear. The CDR3 has 15 amino acids. Trimming pared 0 bases from V and 7 bases from J, leaving 13 bases between. The CDR3 loop reads CASSLARQYRNEQFF. For the CDR3, the DNA is TGTGCCAGCAGTTTAGCTAGGCAGTATAGGAATGAGCAGTTCTTC.

This chain joins TRBV6-2 or TRBV6-3 and TRBJ2-3; 11 positions match TRBD2. Trimming cost V 6 bases and J 4 bases; bases outside gene matches: 15. The CDR3 has 18 residues. Germline V gives CDR1 MNHEY, CDR2 SVGEGT. This CDR3 is CASRPHFSGGALADTQYF. The CDR3 nucleotides read TGTGCCAGCAGACCGCACTTTAGCGGGGGGGCCCTTGCAGATACGCAGTATTTT.

As to this clonotype: A much larger clone is a single base away; this may be a read error. The V call is TRBV29-1, the J call TRBJ1-2, with D unresolved. The CDR3 length is 11 residues. The V gene's germline CDR1 is SQVTM and CDR2 ANQGSEA. Trimming stripped 4 bases from V and 10 bases from J, with 13 bases between. The CDR3 sequence is CSVVSADHYTF. For the CDR3, the DNA is TGCAGCGTTGTATCTGCCGATCACTACACCTTC.

This clonotype was observed a handful of times. The chain uses TRBV6-4 and TRBJ1-1; 7 bases line up with TRBD1. V trimming: 6 bases; J trimming: 1 base; junction bases outside the gene matches: 2. The V gene's germline CDR1 is MRHNA and CDR2 SNTAGT. The CDR3 consists of 13 residues. CDR3 loop: CASRTGENTEAFF. In DNA form, the CDR3 reads TGTGCCAGCAGAACAGGGGAGAACACTGAAGCTTTCTTT.

The chain recombines TRBV7-9 with TRBJ2-7; perhaps TRBD2 as D (5 bases). CDR1 and CDR2 (germline): SEHNR, FQNEAQ (reference sequence). The CDR3 sequence is 13 residues long. Trimming left V 5 bases short and J 4 bases short, with 12 bases between. The CDR3 sequence is CASSHPDSYEQYF. In nucleotides, the CDR3 is TGTGCCAGCAGCCACCCGGACTCTTACGAGCAGTACTTC.

This clonotype was observed a handful of times. This chain links TRBV24-1 with TRBJ2-7; D might be TRBD2 (6 bases). Germline V gives CDR1 KGHDR, CDR2 SFDVKD. This CDR3 has 14 amino acids. V shed 9 bases and J shed 2 bases, with 16 bases lying between them. The CDR3 is CATSTREIAYEQYF. The CDR3 DNA follows: TGTGCCACCTCCACCCGGGAGATAGCCTACGAGCAGTACTTC.

V gene TRBV6-1 combines with J gene TRBJ2-1, with unresolved D. Looked up from germline, CDR1 is MNHNS and CDR2 is SASEGT. V lost 5 bases and J 6 bases, leaving 14 bases between the germline ends. CDR3 size: 14 residues. CDR3 in amino acids: CASSPYSPPNEQFF. The CDR3 DNA reads TGTGCCAGCAGTCCGTACTCACCACCCAATGAGCAGTTCTTC.

This clonotype occurred many times. This chain uses TRBV12-3 or TRBV12-4 with TRBJ1-5; 9 bases map to TRBD1. The CDR3 has 14 residues. J gave up 6 bases and V 6 bases, and 6 bases lay outside the gene matches. This CDR3 is CASSNGQGIQPQHF. The DNA for the CDR3 is TGTGCCAGCAGCAATGGACAGGGGATTCAGCCCCAGCATTTT.

V is TRBV2 and J is TRBJ2-5; 10 bases match TRBD2. The trim removed 3 bases at V and 2 bases at J, leaving 9 bases unmatched. The germline V gene has CDR1 SNHLY and CDR2 FYNNEI. CDR3 size: 17 residues. The CDR3 loop is CASSDQGTSAIQETQYF. In DNA form, the CDR3 reads TGTGCCAGCAGTGATCAAGGGACTAGCGCTATACAAGAGACCCAGTACTTC.

This clonotype was counted ten times or more. The V call is TRBV7-8, the J call TRBJ1-2, with a possible D match to TRBD1 (6 bases). This CDR3 has 15 amino acids. In germline, CDR1 is SGHVS, CDR2 FQNEAQ. The V gene lost 4 bases and the J gene lost 2 bases, with 14 bases spanning the gap. The CDR3 DNA is TGTGCCAGCAGCTCGGGGACACCCTTGAACTATGGCTACACCTTC. Its protein product is CASSSGTPLNYGYTF.

This clonotype was detected ten times or more. The chain employs TRBV19 and TRBJ1-1; the D gene is possibly TRBD1 (5 bases). Deletions cut 5 bases from V and 8 bases from J, with 15 bases between. This CDR3 contains 13 residues. Germline V gives CDR1 LNHDA, CDR2 SQIVND (reference sequence). The CDR3 region is CASSSRSRVEAFF. DNA of the CDR3: TGTGCCAGTAGTTCCCGGTCCAGGGTCGAAGCTTTCTTT.

V usage is TRBV6-1 and J usage is TRBJ2-7, with D possibly being TRBD1 or TRBD2 (5 bases each). Germline values: CDR1 MNHNS, CDR2 SASEGT. V shed 7 bases and J shed 2 bases, with 18 bases lying between them. The CDR3 is 15 residues long. CDR3 region: CASIHRGPGAYEQYF. The CDR3 DNA reads TGTGCCAGCATCCATCGGGGACCCGGGGCCTACGAGCAGTACTTC.

In this sample, this clonotype turned up many times. The chain uses TRBV11-2 and TRBJ2-3; D is uncertain. V gave up 2 bases and J gave up 4 bases, with 7 bases separating them. The germline CDR1 and CDR2 sequences are SGHAT and FQNNGV. This CDR3 region has 13 residues. CDR3 protein: CASSLKWPDTQYF. As DNA, the CDR3 is TGTGCCAGCAGCTTAAAGTGGCCAGATACGCAGTATTTT.

This clonotype came up a few times. The chain has TRBV7-2 and TRBJ1-1; D is undetermined. Germline V lookup: CDR1 SGHTA, CDR2 FQGNSA. The CDR3 loop spans 13 amino acids. With 1 base removed from V and 3 bases from J, the gap between germline ends came to 6 bases. CDR3 in DNA: TGTGCCAGCAGCTTAGGGCGGCACACTGAAGCTTTCTTT. Its protein product is CASSLGRHTEAFF. Together with reference TRBV7-2 and TRBJ1-1, the CDR3 gives the full variable domain: GAGVSQSPSNKVTEKGKDVELRCDPISGHTALYWYRQSLGQGLEFLIYFQGNSAPDKSGLPSDRFSAERTGGSVSTLTIQRTQQEDSAVYLCASSLGRHTEAFFGQGTRLTVV.

This clonotype was observed a few times. At one boundary the junction diverges from the germline segment, which might be a read error. The genes are TRBV7-9 and TRBJ2-1; D perhaps matches TRBD1 (6 bases). Germline V gene sequence: CDR1 SEHNR, CDR2 FQNEAQ (reference sequence). The CDR3 is 11 residues long. CDR3: CASSSRQEKSF. The CDR3 DNA reads as TGTGCCAGCAGCTCCCGACAGGAGAAGTCCTTC.

This clonotype was detected many times. This chain uses TRBV12-3 or TRBV12-4 with TRBJ2-3; D gene uncertain. This CDR3 has 14 residues. V lost 0 bases and J 3 bases, leaving 7 bases between the germline ends. The DNA for the CDR3 is TGTGCCAGCAGTTTAGCGGGGTTAACAGATACGCAGTATTTT. Residues: CASSLAGLTDTQYF.

Worth noting for this clonotype: A much more abundant neighbour one base away suggests this may be a read error. The chain joins TRBV20-1 to TRBJ2-7; D is unclear. Germline CDR1 reads DFQATT; CDR2 reads SNEGSKA (reference sequence). This CDR3 contains 12 residues. The germline V and J ends were trimmed by 0 bases and 8 bases, with 11 bases remaining between them. CDR3 sequence (DNA): TGCAGTGCTAGAGATTTAGGGAACAAGCAGTACTTC. Its protein product is CSARDLGNKQYF.

At least ten counts were recorded for this clonotype. This chain uses TRBV20-1 with TRBJ2-3, with D maybe TRBD1 (6 bases). V was clipped by 5 bases and J by 5 bases, with 11 bases between them. This CDR3 region has 12 residues. CDR1 and CDR2 from the germline V gene are DFQATT and SNEGSKA (reference sequence). CDR3 nucleotides: TGCAGTGCTCCCGAACAGGGAGATACGCAGTATTTT. Its translation: CSAPEQGDTQYF.

The rearrangement uses TRBV4-1 and TRBJ2-7; TRBD2 matches 8 bases. Per the germline V gene, CDR1 is MGHRA and CDR2 is YSYEKL. J lost 2 bases, V lost 3 bases, and 3 bases had no gene match. The CDR3 extends over 14 amino acids. CDR3 region: CASSHIAGTYEQYF. The CDR3 region has the DNA TGCGCCAGCAGCCACATAGCGGGAACCTACGAGCAGTACTTC.